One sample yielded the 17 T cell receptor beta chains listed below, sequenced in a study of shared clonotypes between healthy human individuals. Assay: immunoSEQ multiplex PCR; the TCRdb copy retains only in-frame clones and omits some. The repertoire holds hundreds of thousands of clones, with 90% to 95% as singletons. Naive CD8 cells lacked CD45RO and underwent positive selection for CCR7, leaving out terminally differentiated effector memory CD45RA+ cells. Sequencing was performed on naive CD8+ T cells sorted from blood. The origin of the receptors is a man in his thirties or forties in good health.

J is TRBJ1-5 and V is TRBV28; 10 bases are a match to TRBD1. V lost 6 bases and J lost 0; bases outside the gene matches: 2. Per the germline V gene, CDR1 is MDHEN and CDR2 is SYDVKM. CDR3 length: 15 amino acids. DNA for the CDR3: TGTGCCAGCAGCTGGGACAGGGGTAGCAATCAGCCCCAGCATTTT. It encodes CASSWDRGSNQPQHF. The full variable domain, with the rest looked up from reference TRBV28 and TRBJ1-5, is DVKVTQSSRYLVKRTGEKVFLECVQDMDHENMFWYRQDPGLGLRLIYFSYDVKMKEKGDIPEGYSVSREKKERFSLILESASTNQTSMYLCASSWDRGSNQPQHFGDGTRLSIL.

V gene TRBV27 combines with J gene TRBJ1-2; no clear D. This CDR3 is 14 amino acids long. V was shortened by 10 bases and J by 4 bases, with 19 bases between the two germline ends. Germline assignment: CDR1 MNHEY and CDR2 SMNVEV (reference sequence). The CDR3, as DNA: TGTGCCACCTCCGATGCGTCCTTCTTCTATGGCTACACCTTC. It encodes CATSDASFFYGYTF.

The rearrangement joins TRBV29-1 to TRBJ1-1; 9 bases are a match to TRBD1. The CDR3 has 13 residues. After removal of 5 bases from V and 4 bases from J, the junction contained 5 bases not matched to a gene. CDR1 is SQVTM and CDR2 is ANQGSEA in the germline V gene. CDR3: CSVLLTGGTEAFF. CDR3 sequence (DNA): TGCAGCGTTCTTCTGACAGGGGGCACTGAAGCTTTCTTT.

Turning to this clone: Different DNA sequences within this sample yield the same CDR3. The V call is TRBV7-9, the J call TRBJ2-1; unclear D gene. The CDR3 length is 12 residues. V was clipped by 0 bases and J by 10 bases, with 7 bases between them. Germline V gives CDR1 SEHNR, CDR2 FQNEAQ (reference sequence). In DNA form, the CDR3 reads TGTGCCAGCAGCTTAGCAGGGTCCGAGCAGTTCTTC. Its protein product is CASSLAGSEQFF. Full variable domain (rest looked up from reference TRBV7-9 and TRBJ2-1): DTGVSQNPRHKITKRGQNVTFRCDPISEHNRLYWYRQTLGQGPEFLTYFQNEAQLEKSRLLSDRFSAERPKGSFSTLEIQRTEQGDSAMYLCASSLAGSEQFFGPGTRLTVL.

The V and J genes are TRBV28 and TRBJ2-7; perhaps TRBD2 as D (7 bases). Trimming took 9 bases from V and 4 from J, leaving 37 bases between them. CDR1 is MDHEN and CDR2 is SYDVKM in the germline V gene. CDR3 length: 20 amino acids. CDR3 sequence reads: CASFRGAAGPKRAGGYEQYF. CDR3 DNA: TGTGCCAGTTTCCGGGGGGCGGCAGGGCCAAAGAGAGCCGGCGGTTACGAGCAGTACTTC.

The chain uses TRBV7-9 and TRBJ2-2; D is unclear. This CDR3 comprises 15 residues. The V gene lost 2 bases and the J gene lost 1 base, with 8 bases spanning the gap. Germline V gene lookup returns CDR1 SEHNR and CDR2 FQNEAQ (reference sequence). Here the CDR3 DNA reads TGTGCCAGCAGCTTAAGCTCCCTGAACACCGGGGAGCTGTTTTTT. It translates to CASSLSSLNTGELFF. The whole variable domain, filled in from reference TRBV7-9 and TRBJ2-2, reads DTGVSQNPRHKITKRGQNVTFRCDPISEHNRLYWYRQTLGQGPEFLTYFQNEAQLEKSRLLSDRFSAERPKGSFSTLEIQRTEQGDSAMYLCASSLSSLNTGELFFGEGSRLTVL.

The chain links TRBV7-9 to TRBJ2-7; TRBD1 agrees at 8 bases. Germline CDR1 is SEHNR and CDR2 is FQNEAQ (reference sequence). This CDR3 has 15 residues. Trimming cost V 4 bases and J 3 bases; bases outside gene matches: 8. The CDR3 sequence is CASSSATGDVYEQYF. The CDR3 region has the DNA TGTGCCAGCAGCTCCGCGACAGGGGACGTCTACGAGCAGTACTTC.

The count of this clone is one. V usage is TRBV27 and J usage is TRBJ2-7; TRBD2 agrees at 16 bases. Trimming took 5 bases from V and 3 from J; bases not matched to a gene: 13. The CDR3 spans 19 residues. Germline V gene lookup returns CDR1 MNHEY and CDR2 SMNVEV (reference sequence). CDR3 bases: TGTGCCAGCAGTCGAAAGGCCGGGACTAGCGGGAGGGCCGGCTACGAGCAGTACTTC. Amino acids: CASSRKAGTSGRAGYEQYF.

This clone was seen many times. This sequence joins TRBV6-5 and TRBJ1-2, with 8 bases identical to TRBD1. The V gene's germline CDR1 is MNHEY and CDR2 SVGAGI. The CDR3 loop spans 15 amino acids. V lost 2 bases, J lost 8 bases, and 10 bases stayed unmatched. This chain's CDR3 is CASSYGPQGARGYTF. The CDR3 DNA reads TGTGCCAGCAGTTACGGACCCCAGGGGGCCAGAGGCTACACCTTC.

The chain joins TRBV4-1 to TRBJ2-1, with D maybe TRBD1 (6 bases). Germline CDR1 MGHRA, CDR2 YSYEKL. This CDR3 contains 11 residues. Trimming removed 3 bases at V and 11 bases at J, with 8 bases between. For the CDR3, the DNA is TGCGCCAGCAGCCAGGGGGACAAGCAGTTCTTC. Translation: CASSQGDKQFF.

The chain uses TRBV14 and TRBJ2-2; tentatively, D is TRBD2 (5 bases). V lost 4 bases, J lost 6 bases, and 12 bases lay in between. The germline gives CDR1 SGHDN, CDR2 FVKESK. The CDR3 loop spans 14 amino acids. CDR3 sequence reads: CASSPYRRAGELFF. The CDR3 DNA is TGTGCCAGCAGCCCTTATAGGCGGGCCGGGGAGCTGTTTTTT.

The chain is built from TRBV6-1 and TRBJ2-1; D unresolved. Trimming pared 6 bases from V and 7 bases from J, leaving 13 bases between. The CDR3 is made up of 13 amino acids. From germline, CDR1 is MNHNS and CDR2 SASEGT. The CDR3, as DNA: TGTGCCAGCAGAGTCCCCCGAATGAATGAGCAGTTCTTC. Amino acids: CASRVPRMNEQFF.

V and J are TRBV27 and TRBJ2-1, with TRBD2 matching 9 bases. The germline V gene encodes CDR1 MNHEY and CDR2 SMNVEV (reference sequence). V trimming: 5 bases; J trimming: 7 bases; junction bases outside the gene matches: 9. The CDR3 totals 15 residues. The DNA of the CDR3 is TGTGCCAGCAGTCTCCATAGCGGGAGAGAGAATGAGCAGTTCTTC. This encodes CASSLHSGRENEQFF.

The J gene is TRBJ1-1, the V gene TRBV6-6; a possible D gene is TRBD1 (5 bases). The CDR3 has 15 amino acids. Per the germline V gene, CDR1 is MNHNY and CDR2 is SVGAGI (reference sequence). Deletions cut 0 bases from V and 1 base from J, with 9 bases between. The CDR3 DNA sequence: TGTGCCAGCAGTTACTCACGTAGGGGGAACACTGAAGCTTTCTTT. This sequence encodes CASSYSRRGNTEAFF.

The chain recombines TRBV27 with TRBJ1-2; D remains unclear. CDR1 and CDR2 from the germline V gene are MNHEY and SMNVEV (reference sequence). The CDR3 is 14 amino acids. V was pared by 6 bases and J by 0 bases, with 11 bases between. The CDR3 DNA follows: TGTGCCAGCAGACCCGGCGCCCCTAACTATGGCTACACCTTC. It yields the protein CASRPGAPNYGYTF.

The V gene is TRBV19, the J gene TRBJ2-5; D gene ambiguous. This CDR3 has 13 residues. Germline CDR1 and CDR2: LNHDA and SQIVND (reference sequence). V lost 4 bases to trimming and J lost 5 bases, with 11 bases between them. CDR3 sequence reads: CASSNNEVETQYF. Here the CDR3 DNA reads TGTGCCAGTAGTAATAACGAGGTGGAGACCCAGTACTTC.

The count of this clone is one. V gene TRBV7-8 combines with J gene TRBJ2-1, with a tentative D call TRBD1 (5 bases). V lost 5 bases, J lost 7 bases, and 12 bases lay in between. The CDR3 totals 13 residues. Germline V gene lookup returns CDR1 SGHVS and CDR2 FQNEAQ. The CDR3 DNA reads TGTGCCAGCAGCCACCTGGGGCCTAATGAGCAGTTCTTC. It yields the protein CASSHLGPNEQFF.